Below, 21 T cell receptor beta chains from the same sample are listed, as sequenced in a study of blood T cell repertoires in COVID-19. Data came from immunoSEQ multiplex PCR; TCRdb stores just in-frame clones and leaves some out. Of roughly 350,000 clones listed, roughly 90% were seen once; the top ten hold roughly 20%. Sequencing used PBMCs or T cells enriched from blood (not recorded which). These receptors all stem from a woman aged 25 to 39 who had recovered from COVID-19.

V gene TRBV5-1 combines with J gene TRBJ2-1; the D is unclear. The CDR3 consists of 12 residues. In germline, CDR1 is SGHRS, CDR2 YFSETQ. V was cut by 2 bases and J by 7 bases, with 7 bases left in between. The CDR3 sequence: CASSFRENEQFF. For the CDR3, the DNA is TGCGCCAGCAGCTTTCGCGAGAATGAGCAGTTCTTC.

V and J are TRBV19 and TRBJ1-1; 9 positions match TRBD1. CDR1 and CDR2 (germline): LNHDA, SQIVND (reference sequence). The CDR3 is made up of 14 amino acids. V dropped 7 bases and J dropped 5; count of bases not matched to a gene: 8. In DNA form, the CDR3 reads TGTGCCAGTACCGACAGGGGGGAAGGTACTGAAGCTTTCTTT. Its translation is CASTDRGEGTEAFF.

The rearrangement uses TRBV6-5 and TRBJ2-7; the match to TRBD1 covers 10 bases. CDR1 is MNHEY and CDR2 is SVGAGI in the germline V gene. CDR3 size: 14 residues. The V gene end was trimmed by 7 bases and the J gene end by 4 bases; junction bases not matched to a gene: 7. The CDR3 coding sequence is TGTGCCAGCAATCGACAGGGGGCAATGTACGAGCAGTACTTC. Translated, it gives CASNRQGAMYEQYF.

In its sample, this clone was seen a few times. The chain employs TRBV5-5 and TRBJ1-2, with 7 bases fitting TRBD1. This CDR3 has 16 residues. The V segment lost 3 bases and the J segment 1 base; nucleotides outside the gene matches: 9. CDR1 is SGHKS, CDR2 YYEKEE, per germline (reference sequence). DNA of the CDR3: TGTGCCAGCAGCTGGGGTGCCCCAGGGGGTAACTATGGCTACACCTTC. Amino acids: CASSWGAPGGNYGYTF.

This rearrangement joins TRBV5-5 to TRBJ2-1; 10 bases agree with TRBD2. Germline assignment: CDR1 SGHKS and CDR2 YYEKEE (reference sequence). The J segment lost 8 bases and the V segment lost 0 bases, leaving 11 bases of the junction unmatched. The CDR3 has 17 residues. The CDR3 DNA follows: TGTGCCAGCAGCTTGGACCCAACTAGCGGGGATAGGGATGAGCAGTTCTTC. The encoded protein is CASSLDPTSGDRDEQFF.

The chain combines TRBV4-2 with TRBJ2-7; TRBD1 agrees at 10 bases. The J segment lost 1 base and the V segment lost 0 bases, leaving 12 bases of the junction unmatched. The CDR3 length is 19 residues. Per the germline V gene, CDR1 is LGHNA and CDR2 is YNFKEQ. CDR3 loop: CASSQDESGTGDLSYEQYF. The CDR3, as DNA: TGTGCCAGCAGCCAAGATGAATCGGGGACAGGGGACCTTTCCTACGAGCAGTACTTC.

For the CDR3, the DNA is TGTGCCAGTAGTATAGATCGGAGGAGGTCTGGGGCCAACGTCCTGACTTTC. It yields the protein CASSIDRRRSGANVLTF. This sequence joins TRBV19 and TRBJ2-6; TRBD2 might be the D (5 bases). V gave up 0 bases and J gave up 1 base, with 10 bases separating them. The germline V gene encodes CDR1 LNHDA and CDR2 SQIVND (reference sequence). The CDR3 loop spans 17 amino acids.

This clone showed up just a few times. V is TRBV6-5 and J is TRBJ2-7; 10 bases map to TRBD1. Germline lookup yields CDR1 MNHEY and CDR2 SVGAGI. This CDR3 is 13 amino acids long. V was pared by 6 bases and J by 4 bases, with 3 bases of the junction left unmatched. CDR3 residues: CASRRDRGYEQYF. CDR3 nucleotide sequence: TGTGCCAGCAGGAGGGACAGGGGTTACGAGCAGTACTTC.

The rearrangement joins TRBV30 to TRBJ2-7; 8 positions agree with TRBD1. After removal of 4 bases from V and 7 bases from J, the junction contained 18 bases not matched to a gene. The CDR3 covers 16 residues. Germline CDR1 is GTSNPN and CDR2 is SVGIG (reference sequence). DNA for the CDR3: TGTGCCTGGACGCCCCCTCCGGGACAGGCGATAGGGGAGCAGTACTTC. This sequence encodes CAWTPPPGQAIGEQYF.

The chain uses TRBV11-2 and TRBJ2-7; 8 positions agree with TRBD2. J lost 6 bases, V lost 2 bases, and 12 bases had no gene match. Per the germline V gene, CDR1 is SGHAT and CDR2 is FQNNGV. The CDR3 length is 16 residues. The CDR3 sequence: CASSLSSRGALGEQYF. The CDR3 bases are TGTGCCAGCAGCTTATCCTCGCGGGGGGCCTTGGGCGAGCAGTACTTC.

The V and J genes are TRBV11-3 and TRBJ2-2, with D perhaps matching TRBD2 (6 bases). With 1 base removed from V and 5 bases from J, the gap between germline ends came to 11 bases. Germline V CDR1 and CDR2: SGHNT, YENEEA. The CDR3 spans 15 residues. This chain's CDR3 is CASSLGGSGTGELFF. In DNA form, the CDR3 reads TGTGCCAGCAGCTTAGGGGGTAGCGGAACCGGGGAGCTGTTTTTT.

The CDR3 protein is CASSSLTGGPFGTQYF. DNA for the CDR3: TGTGCCAGCAGTTCCCTGACGGGGGGCCCTTTTGGAACGCAGTATTTT. This sequence joins TRBV28 and TRBJ2-3; perhaps TRBD2 as D (7 bases). Trimming pared 4 bases from V and 9 bases from J, leaving 23 bases between. The CDR3 is made up of 16 amino acids. Germline V gene data show CDR1 as MDHEN and CDR2 as SYDVKM.

The J gene is TRBJ2-7, the V gene TRBV24-1, with 10 bases matching TRBD1. This CDR3 is built from 14 residues. The V segment lost 4 bases and the J segment 6 bases; nucleotides outside the gene matches: 5. Germline CDR1 KGHDR, CDR2 SFDVKD. CDR3 in DNA: TGTGCCACCAGTGAGGCCCGGACAGGGGGCGAGCAGTACTTC. It encodes CATSEARTGGEQYF.

The CDR3 DNA reads as TGTGCCAGCAGTCTCGGACAGGCTCGAGTGGGCACTGAAGCTTTCTTT. This sequence encodes CASSLGQARVGTEAFF. This chain uses TRBV27 with TRBJ1-1; TRBD1 matches at 7 bases. The J segment lost 4 bases and the V segment lost 5 bases, leaving 13 bases of the junction unmatched. The V gene's germline CDR1 is MNHEY and CDR2 SMNVEV (reference sequence). The CDR3 is made up of 16 amino acids.

This clone came up once. The V call is TRBV5-1, the J call TRBJ1-6; 7 bases are shared with TRBD1. V trimming: 6 bases; J trimming: 5 bases; junction bases outside the gene matches: 2. CDR3 length equals 13 residues. Germline V gene data show CDR1 as SGHRS and CDR2 as YFSETQ. DNA for the CDR3: TGCGCCAGCACAGGGGGTGATAATTCACCCCTCCACTTT. This sequence encodes CASTGGDNSPLHF.

This chain connects TRBV28 to TRBJ2-3, with D possibly TRBD2 on 6 matching bases. Germline V gene lookup returns CDR1 MDHEN and CDR2 SYDVKM. Trimming removed 5 bases at V and 4 bases at J, with 19 bases between. The CDR3 is 16 amino acids. The CDR3 is CASSEDRDSLPDTQYF. As DNA, the CDR3 is TGTGCCAGCAGTGAAGACCGGGACTCCCTCCCAGATACGCAGTATTTT.

This clone was seen more than once but under ten times. The chain joins TRBV9 to TRBJ1-2; TRBD1 matches 9 bases. Germline CDR1 SGDLS, CDR2 YYNGEE. With V trimmed by 4 bases and J by 5 bases, 9 bases remained unmatched. The CDR3 runs to 15 residues. The CDR3 sequence: CASSPGTGKGYGYTF. As DNA, the CDR3 is TGTGCCAGCAGCCCAGGGACAGGGAAGGGTTATGGCTACACCTTC.

The chain uses TRBV27 and TRBJ2-1; 10 positions agree with TRBD2. V shed 10 bases, J shed 15 bases, and the junction held 15 bases outside the gene matches. This CDR3 is built from 13 residues. Germline lookup yields CDR1 MNHEY and CDR2 SMNVEV (reference sequence). CDR3 nucleotide sequence: TGTGCCACTCGGACTAGCGGAGACTACAGTGGGTTCTTC. The encoded protein is CATRTSGDYSGFF.

CDR3 bases: TGTGCCAGCATTTTTCCTCGGGACAGATATTATAGCAATCAGCCCCAGCATTTT. Translating it yields CASIFPRDRYYSNQPQHF. The chain employs TRBV27 and TRBJ1-5; 7 bases are a match to TRBD1. In germline, CDR1 is MNHEY, CDR2 SMNVEV (reference sequence). There are 18 residues in the CDR3. Trimming took 7 bases from V and 0 from J; bases not matched to a gene: 15.

The rearrangement links TRBV7-2 to TRBJ2-7; TRBD2 might be the D (5 bases). Germline-derived CDR1 and CDR2 are SGHTA and FQGNSA. V was pared by 5 bases and J by 7 bases, with 27 bases between. This CDR3 is built from 17 residues. CDR3 region: CASSTTINGLTLGEQYF. The CDR3 nucleotides read TGTGCCAGCAGCACTACAATAAACGGACTCACCCTGGGAGAGCAGTACTTC.

This sequence joins TRBV3-1 (or the pseudogene TRBV3-2) and TRBJ2-1, with 9 bases aligning to TRBD2. After removal of 4 bases from V and 8 bases from J, the junction contained 6 bases not matched to a gene. From germline, CDR1 is LGHDT and CDR2 YNNKEL (reference sequence). The CDR3 extends over 14 amino acids. CDR3: CASSLPGLADEQFF. CDR3 nucleotides: TGTGCCAGCAGCCTACCGGGACTAGCCGATGAGCAGTTCTTC.